This T cell receptor beta chain originates from a study of STAT5B mutations in CD4+ large granular lymphocyte leukemia. As for this clone: The antigen is undetermined.

The study, taken as a whole, reports: TRBV06-family usage was enriched in top patient clones (8/27) versus controls (2/35).

Controls came from buffy coats of healthy blood donors. TCRdb's copy holds only in-frame clones and misses some; the assay was immunoSEQ multiplex PCR. The repertoire holds 30,000 to 40,000 clones, more than 55% seen once, with less than 3% in the top ten. The CDR3 spans 15 residues. Trimming took 4 bases from V and 3 from J, leaving 15 bases between them. Germline values: CDR1 SGHNT, CDR2 YYREEE (reference sequence). This TCR was recovered from a human donor in good health. The chain links TRBV5-4 to TRBJ2-3; possibly TRBD2 for D (7 bases). Sequencing was done on a sample of CD4+ T cells from blood buffy coats. The CDR3 region has the DNA TGTGCCAGCAGCCCGTGGGGGGGCCGGACAGATACGCAGTATTTT. Its translation is CASSPWGGRTDTQYF.